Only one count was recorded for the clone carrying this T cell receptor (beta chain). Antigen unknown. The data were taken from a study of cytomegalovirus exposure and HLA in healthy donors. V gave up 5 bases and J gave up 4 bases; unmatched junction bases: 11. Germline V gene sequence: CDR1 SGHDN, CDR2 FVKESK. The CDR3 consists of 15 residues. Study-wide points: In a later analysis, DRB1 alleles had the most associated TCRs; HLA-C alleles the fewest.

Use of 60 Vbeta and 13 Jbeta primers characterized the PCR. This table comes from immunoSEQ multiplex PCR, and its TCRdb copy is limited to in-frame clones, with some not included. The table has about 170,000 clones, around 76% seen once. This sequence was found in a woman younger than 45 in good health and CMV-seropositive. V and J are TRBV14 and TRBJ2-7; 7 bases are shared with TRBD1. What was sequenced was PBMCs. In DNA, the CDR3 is TGTGCCAGCAGCGGAATTCAGACAGGGTGGTACGAGCAGTACTTC. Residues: CASSGIQTGWYEQYF.